The rows below give T cell receptor beta chains drawn from one sample of a study of blood T cell repertoires in COVID-19. Measured with immunoSEQ multiplex PCR; TCRdb has only the in-frame clones, and not every one. Of 10,000 to 11,000 clones listed, 75% to 90% are singletons. The sample was peripheral blood. The receptors were sampled from an older man with active COVID-19. The CDR3 runs from the conserved cysteine through the conserved F or W. A D gene is named only where the DNA matches it firmly.

V,D,CDR3
TRBV5-1,TRBD2,CASSGGRGSNEQFF
TRBV19,-,CASSPRGTDTQYF
TRBV27,TRBD2,CASSFYPPSGYSSYEQYF
TRBV5-1,TRBD1,CASSGGQRTFYEQYF
TRBV4-1,-,CASSQDTRGEAFF
TRBV29-1,-,CSVERAGGGTALTF
TRBV19,-,CASSIASRGFLYNEQFF
TRBV2,-,CASSVAGRGKTQYF
TRBV27,TRBD1,CASRGTGGNQPQHF
TRBV5-1,TRBD2,CASSPHPGLGGTDTQYF
TRBV6-6,-,CASDRAGSRAFF
TRBV5-1,TRBD1,CASSLAGTGGEQYF
TRBV29-1,TRBD1,CSVWTGRFGNTGELFF
TRBV2,-,CASKGRNYGYTF
TRBV10-3,TRBD1,CAISGQDNEKLFF
TRBV6-5,TRBD1,CASIAGGSSYNEQFF
TRBV3-1/TRBV3-2,TRBD2,CASSQDPQRGGRNEQFF
TRBV3-1/TRBV3-2,-,CASSQEDRFYEQYF
TRBV7-2,TRBD1,CASKQGQAHNEQFF
TRBV3-1/TRBV3-2,-,CASSHGRRRDTEAFF
TRBV11-1,TRBD1,CASSSFQGTVYNEQFF
TRBV4-2,TRBD2,CASSQGRGAKETQYF
TRBV10-1,TRBD1,CASRAGQGRTEAFF
TRBV5-4,-,CASSRTWGATDTQYF
TRBV20-1,TRBD1,CSARDRRAQHF
TRBV19,TRBD1,CASIGQGAQNTEAFF